This T cell receptor (beta chain) was obtained from a study of somatic mutations in cytotoxic T cells in rheumatoid arthritis. The length of the CDR3 is 15 residues. The protocol was immunoSEQ multiplex PCR, while the TCRdb copy is restricted to in-frame clones and leaves out a portion. The data hold under 25,000 clones, with around 85% observed a single time. The TCR sequence derives from a man in his forties in good health. The chain couples TRBV12-1 to TRBJ2-2; the tabulated D call, TRBD2, remains unverified against the DNA. TRBV12-1 corresponds to a pseudogene. The sequencing input was CD8+ T cells sorted from blood. Written as DNA, the CDR3 is TGTGCCAGCAGCTTTTCGGGGGAGTGGTACGGGGAGCTGTTTTTT. Amino acid sequence: CASSFSGEWYGELFF.